This entry concerns a single T cell receptor (beta chain). Antigen: not known. The V gene's germline CDR1 is SGHRS and CDR2 YFSETQ. The CDR3 contains 16 residues. V shed 4 bases, J shed 5 bases, and the junction held 10 bases outside the gene matches. The sample comes from a study of cytomegalovirus exposure and HLA in healthy donors. Study-level information: According to later analysis, the same platform produced the roughly 120 validation and 666 first-cohort repertoires.

Study conclusions and caveats: Cytomegalovirus-associated status was assigned to some 180 TCR beta chains. Subsequent analysis of the roughly 120 validation repertoires found a tendency for first-cohort TCR clusters to co-occur.

Some clones are missing from TCRdb's copy, which holds only in-frame ones; the method was immunoSEQ multiplex PCR. The sample holds tens of thousands of clones, roughly nine tenths seen once. The TCR was taken from a woman aged 18-29 years in good health and CMV-seropositive. Sequenced sample: PBMCs. V usage is TRBV5-1 and J usage is TRBJ2-3, with 10 positions matching TRBD2. CDR3 sequence reads: CASSPTVSGGVDTQYF. In nucleotides, the CDR3 is TGCGCCAGCAGCCCCACCGTGAGCGGGGGGGTAGATACGCAGTATTTT.